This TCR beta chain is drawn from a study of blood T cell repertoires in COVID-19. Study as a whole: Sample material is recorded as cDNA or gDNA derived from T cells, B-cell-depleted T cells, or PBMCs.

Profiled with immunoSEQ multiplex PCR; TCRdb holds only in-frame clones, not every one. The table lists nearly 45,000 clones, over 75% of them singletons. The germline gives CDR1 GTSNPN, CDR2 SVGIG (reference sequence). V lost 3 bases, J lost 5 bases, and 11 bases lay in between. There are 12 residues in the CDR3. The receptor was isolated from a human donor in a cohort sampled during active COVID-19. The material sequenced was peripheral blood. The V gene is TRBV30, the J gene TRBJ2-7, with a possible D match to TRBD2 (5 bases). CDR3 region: CAWSRGGNEQYF. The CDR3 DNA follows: TGTGCCTGGAGCCGGGGTGGGAACGAGCAGTACTTC.